This T cell receptor beta chain was profiled in a study of cytomegalovirus exposure and HLA in healthy donors. Findings of the study overall: The study listed under 200 cytomegalovirus-associated TCR beta chains.

Trimming removed 4 bases from V and 2 bases from J, with 12 bases in between. The CDR3 length is 14 residues. CDR1 is SNHLY and CDR2 is FYNNEI in the germline V gene. Using immunoSEQ multiplex PCR, the repertoire was profiled, and TCRdb retains in-frame clones only, with some absent. Here the sample spans about 360,000 clones, 86% being singletons. With regard to this clone: Its antigen is as yet unknown.

Sequencing used PBMCs. This TCR derives from a woman between 18 and 29 years old in good health and CMV-seronegative. The chain combines TRBV2 with TRBJ2-7; a possible D gene is TRBD1 (6 bases). The CDR3 region is CASSGTAKTYEQYF. The CDR3 DNA reads as TGTGCCAGCAGTGGGACAGCCAAGACCTACGAGCAGTACTTC.